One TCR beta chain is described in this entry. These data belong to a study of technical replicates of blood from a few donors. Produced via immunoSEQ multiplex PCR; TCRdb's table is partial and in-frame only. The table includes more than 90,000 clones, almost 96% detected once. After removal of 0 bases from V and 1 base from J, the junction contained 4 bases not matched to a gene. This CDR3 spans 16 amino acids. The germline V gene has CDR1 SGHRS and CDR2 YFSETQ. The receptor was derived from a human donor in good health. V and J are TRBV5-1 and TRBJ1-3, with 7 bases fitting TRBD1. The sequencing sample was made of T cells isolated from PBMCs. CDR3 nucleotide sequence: TGCGCCAGCAGCTTGGGACAGGGCCTATCTGGAAACACCATATATTTT. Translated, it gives CASSLGQGLSGNTIYF.